Below are 3 T cell receptor beta chains sequenced from a single sample in a study of cytomegalovirus exposure and HLA in healthy donors. With 60 Vbeta and 13 Jbeta primers, the PCR was carried out. Profiling relied on immunoSEQ multiplex PCR, and the TCRdb table lists in-frame clones only, not all of them. The table counts around 100,000 clones; 0.5% to 0.7% lies in the top ten. The specimen sequenced was PBMCs. These receptors originate from a man aged 50-59 years in good health and CMV-seronegative.

The genes are TRBV2 and TRBJ2-5; D uncertain. Germline V gene data show CDR1 as SNHLY and CDR2 as FYNNEI. V dropped 5 bases and J dropped 0 bases, with 7 bases sitting between them. The CDR3 is 13 residues long. The CDR3 protein is CASSKTNQETQYF. The DNA of the CDR3 is TGTGCCAGCAGTAAAACTAACCAAGAGACCCAGTACTTC.

The chain carries TRBV29-1 and TRBJ2-5; maybe TRBD1 (6 bases). The ends were cut back, 5 bases at V and 0 bases at J, with 10 bases in the middle. The CDR3 covers 13 residues. Germline assignment: CDR1 SQVTM and CDR2 ANQGSEA. CDR3 DNA: TGCAGCGTTCTTAGGGGGTACCAAGAGACCCAGTACTTC. Residues: CSVLRGYQETQYF.

The chain employs TRBV6-5 and TRBJ1-2; 7 bases align to TRBD1. Germline V gene sequence: CDR1 MNHEY, CDR2 SVGAGI. V trimming: 5 bases; J trimming: 7 bases; junction bases outside the gene matches: 10. CDR3 length: 14 amino acids. CDR3 in amino acids: CASSRFDRVFGYTF. CDR3 in DNA: TGTGCCAGCAGTAGGTTTGACAGGGTATTTGGCTACACCTTC.